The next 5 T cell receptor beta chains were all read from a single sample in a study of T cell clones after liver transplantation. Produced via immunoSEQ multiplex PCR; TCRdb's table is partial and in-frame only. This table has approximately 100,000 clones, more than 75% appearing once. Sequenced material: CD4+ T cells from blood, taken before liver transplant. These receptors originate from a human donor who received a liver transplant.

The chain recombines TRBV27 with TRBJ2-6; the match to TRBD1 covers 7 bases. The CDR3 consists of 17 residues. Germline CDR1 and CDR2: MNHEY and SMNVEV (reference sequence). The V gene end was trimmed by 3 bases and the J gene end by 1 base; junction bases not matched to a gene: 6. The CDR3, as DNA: TGTGCCAGCAGTTTGGCCGGGACAGCGTCTGGGGCCAACGTCCTGACTTTC. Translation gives CASSLAGTASGANVLTF.

The CDR3 bases are TGTGCCAGCAGTTCCCCGGACAGGGGGCATTATGGCTACACCTTC. Translation gives CASSSPDRGHYGYTF. The rearrangement uses TRBV27 and TRBJ1-2, with 11 bases lining up with TRBD1. CDR1 and CDR2 (germline): MNHEY, SMNVEV (reference sequence). After removal of 4 bases from V and 5 bases from J, the junction contained 6 bases not matched to a gene. This CDR3 has 15 amino acids.

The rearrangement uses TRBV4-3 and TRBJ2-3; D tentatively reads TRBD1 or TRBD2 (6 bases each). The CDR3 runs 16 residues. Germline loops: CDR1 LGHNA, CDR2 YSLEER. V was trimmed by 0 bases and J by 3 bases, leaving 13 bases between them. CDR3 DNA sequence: TGCGCCAGCAGCCAAGAGTCGGGGGCGACAACAGATACGCAGTATTTT. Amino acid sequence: CASSQESGATTDTQYF.

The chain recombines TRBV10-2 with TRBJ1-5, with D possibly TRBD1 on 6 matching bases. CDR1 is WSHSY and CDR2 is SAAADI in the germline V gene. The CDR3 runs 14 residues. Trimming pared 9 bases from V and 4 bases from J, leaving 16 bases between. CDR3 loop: CASRSTGSNQPQHF. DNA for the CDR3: TGCGCCAGTAGATCGACAGGTTCTAATCAGCCCCAGCATTTT.

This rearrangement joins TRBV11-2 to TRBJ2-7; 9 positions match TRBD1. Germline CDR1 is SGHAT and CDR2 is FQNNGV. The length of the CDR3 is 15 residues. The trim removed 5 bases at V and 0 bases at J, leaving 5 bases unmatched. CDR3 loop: CASSPTGGSSYEQYF. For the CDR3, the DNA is TGTGCCAGCAGCCCGACAGGGGGTAGCTCCTACGAGCAGTACTTC. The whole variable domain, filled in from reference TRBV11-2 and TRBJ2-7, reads EAGVAQSPRYKIIEKRQSVAFWCNPISGHATLYWYQQILGQGPKLLIQFQNNGVVDDSQLPKDRFSAERLKGVDSTLKIQPAKLEDSAVYLCASSPTGGSSYEQYFGPGTRLTVT.